The clone carrying this TCR beta chain was seen at least ten times. For TCR beta, libraries came from iRepertoire HTBI primers and Arm-PCR of CDR3 regions. TCRdb used MiXCR to reprocess the multiplex PCR reads, holding one entry per CDR3 protein. Of just over 600,000 distinct CDR3 sequences listed, around 17% are singletons. The data belong to a study of regulatory T cells in long-lasting Graves disease. Overall study context: Those Graves' patients who were newly diagnosed had been on antithyroid drugs under 3 months.

CDR3 length: 12 amino acids. The V end lost 2 bases, the J end lost 3 bases, and 5 bases lay between the germline ends. The germline CDR1 and CDR2 sequences are ENHRY and SYGVKD. Time point specified: newly diagnosed GD, antithyroid drugs for less than 3 months. RNA isolated from PBMCs was used to make the TCR library. A peripheral blood sample, 7 to 9.5 milliliters in volume, was drawn into EDTA tubes. These data are also associated with another study on T cells in Graves' hyperthyroidism and ophthalmopathy.

The rearrangement joins TRBV10-3 to TRBJ2-7, with TRBD1 as a possible D gene (5 bases). The source is a woman in her 30s with Graves disease. The specimen was peripheral blood mononuclear cells (PBMCs), collected at new diagnosis, from a patient treated with antithyroid drugs. This CDR3 reads CAISEDSYEQYF. In DNA, the CDR3 is TGTGCCATCAGTGAGGACAGCTACGAGCAGTACTTC.